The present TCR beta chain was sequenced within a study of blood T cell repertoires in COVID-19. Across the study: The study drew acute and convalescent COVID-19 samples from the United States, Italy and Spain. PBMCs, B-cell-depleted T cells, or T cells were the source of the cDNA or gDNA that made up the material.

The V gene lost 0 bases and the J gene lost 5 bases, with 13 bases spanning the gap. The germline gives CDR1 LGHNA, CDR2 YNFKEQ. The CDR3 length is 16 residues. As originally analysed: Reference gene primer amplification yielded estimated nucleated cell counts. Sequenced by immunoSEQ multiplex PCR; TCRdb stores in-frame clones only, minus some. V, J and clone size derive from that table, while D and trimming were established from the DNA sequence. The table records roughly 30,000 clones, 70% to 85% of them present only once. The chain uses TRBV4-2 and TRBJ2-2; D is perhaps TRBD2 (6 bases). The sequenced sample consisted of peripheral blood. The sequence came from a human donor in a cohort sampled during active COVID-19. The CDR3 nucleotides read TGTGCCAGCAGCCAAGATTTGCTAGCGTATACCGGGGAGCTGTTTTTT. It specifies CASSQDLLAYTGELFF.